This TCR beta chain was identified during a study of blood T cell repertoires in COVID-19. Overall study context: Sites across the United States, Italy and Spain contributed samples from acute and convalescent COVID-19. T cells, B-cell-depleted T cells, or PBMCs provided the cDNA or gDNA that served as material.

TCRdb's table, derived via immunoSEQ multiplex PCR, lists solely in-frame clones and lacks some. The sample holds just under 35,000 clones, 90% to 95% seen once. This clone was counted only a few times. CDR1 and CDR2 from the germline V gene are ENHRY and SYGVKD. The CDR3 length is 15 residues. With 3 bases clipped from V and 1 base from J, the junction kept 5 bases outside the gene matches. Sample: peripheral blood. The receptor was isolated from a man aged 55-75 years with active or convalescent COVID-19. The rearrangement links TRBV10-3 to TRBJ2-5, with TRBD1 matching over 7 bases. As DNA, the CDR3 is TGTGCCATCAGTGAAAATACAGGGGTCCAAGAGACCCAGTACTTC. It specifies CAISENTGVQETQYF.